The 8 T cell receptor beta chains below all came from one sample that was sequenced in a study of OX40 agonist ivuxolimab in advanced cancers. Data came from immunoSEQ multiplex PCR; TCRdb stores just in-frame clones and leaves some out. Of about 26,000 clones detected, under 90% appear once; the ten largest clones hold more than 10%. The specimen comprised CD4+ or CD8+ T cells sorted from blood, sampled in a trial of the OX40 agonist ivuxolimab. These receptors were obtained from an adult with an advanced solid tumor such as melanoma, head and neck, liver or kidney cancer.

The chain combines TRBV5-1 with TRBJ1-5; D not resolved. Trimming cost V 0 bases and J 4 bases, with 5 bases left between them. CDR1 and CDR2 from the germline V gene are SGHRS and YFSETQ. The CDR3 contains 13 residues. The CDR3, as DNA: TGCGCCAGCAGCTTGGTTCCGAATCAGCCCCAGCATTTT. Its translation is CASSLVPNQPQHF.

V gene TRBV13 combines with J gene TRBJ2-7; D perhaps matches TRBD2 (5 bases). V lost 5 bases, J lost 2 bases, and 13 bases lay in between. The germline gives CDR1 PRHDT, CDR2 FYEKMQ (reference sequence). This CDR3 is built from 14 residues. This CDR3 reads CASSPRTGAYEQYF. CDR3 DNA sequence: TGTGCCAGCAGCCCCCGGACTGGTGCCTACGAGCAGTACTTC.

The chain recombines TRBV18 with TRBJ1-1; D is unclear. This CDR3 is 14 amino acids long. V lost 3 bases, J lost 0 bases, and 8 bases lay in between. Germline loops: CDR1 KGHSH, CDR2 LQKENI. CDR3 sequence reads: CASSPGAMNTEAFF. Here the CDR3 DNA reads TGTGCCAGCTCACCGGGAGCCATGAACACTGAAGCTTTCTTT.

The V call is TRBV11-2, the J call TRBJ2-7; D is ambiguous. The CDR3 spans 14 residues. Between the trimmed V and J ends, which lost 1 base and 0 bases, there was a span of 7 bases. Germline CDR1 and CDR2: SGHAT and FQNNGV. The CDR3 nucleotides are TGTGCCAGCAGCTTAGGTCCAGACTCCTACGAGCAGTACTTC. Translating it yields CASSLGPDSYEQYF.

This chain joins TRBV19 and TRBJ1-1; weak D call: TRBD1 (6 bases). This CDR3 comprises 12 residues. Germline-derived CDR1 and CDR2 are LNHDA and SQIVND (reference sequence). V was shortened by 5 bases and J by 7 bases, with 11 bases between the two germline ends. Here the CDR3 DNA reads TGTGCCAGTAGTCCGGGGGGCCATGAAGCTTTCTTT. Translated: CASSPGGHEAFF.

V gene TRBV7-9 combines with J gene TRBJ2-7, with 7 bases aligning to TRBD1. The CDR3 consists of 13 residues. The germline V gene has CDR1 SEHNR and CDR2 FQNEAQ (reference sequence). With V trimmed by 4 bases and J by 0 bases, 0 bases remained unmatched. The CDR3 DNA reads TGTGCCAGCAGCTGGGACAGCTCCTACGAGCAGTACTTC. This sequence encodes CASSWDSSYEQYF.

This clone was counted between two and nine times. The chain links TRBV5-1 to TRBJ1-3; 12 bases map to TRBD1. The CDR3 consists of 15 residues. From germline, CDR1 is SGHRS and CDR2 YFSETQ. With V trimmed by 3 bases and J by 8 bases, 6 bases remained unmatched. The CDR3, as DNA: TGCGCCAGCAGCTCGCAGGGACAGGGGGCAGACACCATATATTTT. Its translation is CASSSQGQGADTIYF.

This rearrangement joins TRBV5-1 to TRBJ2-1; D unclear. V was pared by 3 bases and J by 3 bases, with 10 bases between. The CDR3 is 14 amino acids. CDR1 SGHRS and CDR2 YFSETQ come from the germline V gene. The CDR3 is CASSSSDFYNEQFF. The CDR3 nucleotides read TGCGCCAGCAGCTCCTCAGACTTCTACAATGAGCAGTTCTTC.